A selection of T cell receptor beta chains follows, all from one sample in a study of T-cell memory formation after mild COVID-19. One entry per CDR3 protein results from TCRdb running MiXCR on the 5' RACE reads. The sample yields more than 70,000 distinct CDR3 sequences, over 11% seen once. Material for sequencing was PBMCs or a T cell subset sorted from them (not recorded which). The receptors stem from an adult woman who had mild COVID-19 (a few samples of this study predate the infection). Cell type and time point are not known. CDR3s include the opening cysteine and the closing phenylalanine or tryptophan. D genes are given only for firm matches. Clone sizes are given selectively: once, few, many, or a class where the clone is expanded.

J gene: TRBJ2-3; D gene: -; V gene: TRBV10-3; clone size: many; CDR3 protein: CAISESHRDSGDTQYF; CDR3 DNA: TGTGCCATCAGTGAGTCGCACCGGGATTCAGGGGATACGCAGTATTTT
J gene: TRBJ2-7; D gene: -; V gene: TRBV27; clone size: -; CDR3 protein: CASSLTGPGTYEQYF; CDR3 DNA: TGTGCCAGCAGTTTAACCGGGCCCGGAACCTACGAGCAGTACTTC
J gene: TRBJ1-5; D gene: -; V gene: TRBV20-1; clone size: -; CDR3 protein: CSAMPTGQPQHF; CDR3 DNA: TGCAGTGCTATGCCAACTGGGCAGCCCCAGCATTTT
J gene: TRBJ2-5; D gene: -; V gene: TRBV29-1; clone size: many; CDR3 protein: CSVESEGLVETQYF; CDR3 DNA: TGCAGCGTTGAATCGGAGGGGCTGGTCGAGACCCAGTACTTC
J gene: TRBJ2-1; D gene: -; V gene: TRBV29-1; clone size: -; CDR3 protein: CSVVRGAGNEQFF; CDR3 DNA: TGCAGCGTTGTGAGGGGCGCGGGGAATGAGCAGTTCTTC
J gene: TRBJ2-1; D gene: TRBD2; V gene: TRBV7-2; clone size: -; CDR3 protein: CASSPGTSGSARPYDEQFF; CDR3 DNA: TGTGCCAGCAGCCCCGGGACTAGCGGGAGCGCCCGGCCGTACGATGAGCAGTTCTTC
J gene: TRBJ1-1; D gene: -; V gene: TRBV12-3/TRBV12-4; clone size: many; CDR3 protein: CASSPRGTEAFF; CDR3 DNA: TGTGCCAGCAGTCCAAGGGGCACTGAAGCTTTCTTT
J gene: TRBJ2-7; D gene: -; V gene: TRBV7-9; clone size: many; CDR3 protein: CASRPSGYEQYF; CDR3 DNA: TGTGCCAGCAGACCCTCCGGGTACGAGCAGTACTTC
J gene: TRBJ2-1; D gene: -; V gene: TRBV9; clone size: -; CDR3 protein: CASSDGEVSDNEQFF; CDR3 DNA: TGTGCCAGCAGCGATGGGGAGGTTTCGGACAATGAGCAGTTCTTC
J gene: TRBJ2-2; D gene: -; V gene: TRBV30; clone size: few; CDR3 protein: CARSPDANTGELFF; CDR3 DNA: TGTGCCCGTTCCCCGGATGCCAACACCGGGGAGCTGTTTTTT
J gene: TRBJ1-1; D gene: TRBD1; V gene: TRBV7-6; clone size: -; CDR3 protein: CASRAGGWGTEAFF; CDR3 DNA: TGTGCCAGCAGGGCAGGGGGCTGGGGCACTGAAGCTTTCTTT
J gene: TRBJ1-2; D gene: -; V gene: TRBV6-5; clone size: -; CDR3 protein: CASSLYTGTPNGYTF; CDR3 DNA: TGTGCCAGCAGCCTATACACCGGGACCCCTAATGGCTACACCTTC
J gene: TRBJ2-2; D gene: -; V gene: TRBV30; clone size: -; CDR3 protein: CAWSRDSNTGELFF; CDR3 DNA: TGTGCCTGGAGTAGAGATTCGAACACCGGGGAGCTGTTTTTT
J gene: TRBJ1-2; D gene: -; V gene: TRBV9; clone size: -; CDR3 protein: CASSGTRTQPNYGYTF; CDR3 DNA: TGTGCCAGCAGCGGAACCCGGACTCAACCGAATTATGGCTACACCTTC
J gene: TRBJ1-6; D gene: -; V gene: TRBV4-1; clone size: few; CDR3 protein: CASSQGQGILGSPLHF; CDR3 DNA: TGCGCCAGCAGCCAAGGTCAGGGGATTCTTGGTTCACCCCTCCACTTT
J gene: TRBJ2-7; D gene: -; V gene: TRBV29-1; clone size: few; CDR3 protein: CSAWIQGDEQYF; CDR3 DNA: TGCAGCGCTTGGATCCAAGGGGACGAGCAGTACTTC
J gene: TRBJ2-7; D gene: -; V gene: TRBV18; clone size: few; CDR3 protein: CASSADSSSSYEQYF; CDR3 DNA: TGTGCCAGCTCAGCGGACAGCTCCAGCTCCTACGAGCAGTACTTC
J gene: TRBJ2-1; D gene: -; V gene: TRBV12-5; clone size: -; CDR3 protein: CASGLWGDYNEQFF; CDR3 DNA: TGTGCTAGTGGTTTGTGGGGGGATTACAATGAGCAGTTCTTC
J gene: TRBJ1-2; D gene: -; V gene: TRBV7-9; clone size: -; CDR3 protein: CASTPGGYGYTF; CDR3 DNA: TGTGCCAGCACCCCGGGCGGCTATGGCTACACCTTC
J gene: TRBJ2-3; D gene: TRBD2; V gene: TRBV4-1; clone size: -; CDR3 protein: CASSQEVPSASGVTDTQYF; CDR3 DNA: TGCGCCAGCAGCCAAGAAGTCCCCTCCGCTAGCGGGGTCACAGATACGCAGTATTTT
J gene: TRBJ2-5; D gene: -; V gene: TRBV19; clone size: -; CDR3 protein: CASSIAGETQYF; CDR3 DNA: TGTGCCAGTAGTATAGCTGGGGAGACCCAGTACTTC
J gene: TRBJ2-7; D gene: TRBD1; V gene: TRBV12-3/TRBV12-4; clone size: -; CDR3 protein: CASSSPGQGSVGQYF; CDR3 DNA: TGTGCCAGCAGTTCCCCGGGACAGGGGAGCGTTGGGCAGTACTTC
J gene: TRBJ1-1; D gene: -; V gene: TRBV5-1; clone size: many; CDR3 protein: CASSTHDLNTEAFF; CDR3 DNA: TGCGCCAGCAGCACTCACGACTTGAACACTGAAGCTTTCTTT
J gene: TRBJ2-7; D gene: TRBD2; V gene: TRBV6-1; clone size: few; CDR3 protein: CASSESGGRPYEQYF; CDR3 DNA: TGTGCCAGCAGTGAGAGCGGCGGGAGGCCCTACGAGCAGTACTTC
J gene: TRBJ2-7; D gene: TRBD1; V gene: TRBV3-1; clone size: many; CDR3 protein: CASSQPLPSGQGYIHEQYF; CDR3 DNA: TGTGCCAGCAGCCAACCGCTACCCTCGGGACAGGGGTACATCCACGAGCAGTACTTC
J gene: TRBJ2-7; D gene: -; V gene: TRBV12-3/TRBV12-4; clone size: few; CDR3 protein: CASSFGPGFSYEQYF; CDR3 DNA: TGTGCCAGCAGTTTCGGCCCCGGGTTCTCCTACGAGCAGTACTTC
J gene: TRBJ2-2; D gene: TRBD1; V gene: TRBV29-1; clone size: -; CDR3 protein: CSAPTGDTGELFF; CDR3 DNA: TGCAGCGCCCCGACAGGGGACACCGGGGAGCTGTTTTTT
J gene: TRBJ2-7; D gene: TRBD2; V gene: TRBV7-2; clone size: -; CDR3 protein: CASSPLGAGPYEQYF; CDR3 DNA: TGTGCCAGCAGCCCGCTGGGAGCGGGGCCCTACGAGCAGTACTTC
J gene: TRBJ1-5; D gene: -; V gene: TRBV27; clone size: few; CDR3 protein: CASSWTLDQPQHF; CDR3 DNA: TGTGCCAGCAGTTGGACACTTGATCAGCCCCAGCATTTT
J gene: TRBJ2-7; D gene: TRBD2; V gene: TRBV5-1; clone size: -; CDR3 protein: CASSSALAGTSPHEQYF; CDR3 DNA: TGCGCCAGCAGCTCAGCACTTGCCGGGACTAGCCCCCACGAGCAGTACTTC
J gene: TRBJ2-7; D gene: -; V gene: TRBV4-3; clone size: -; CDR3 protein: CASSQDVIGDPYEQYF; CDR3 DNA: TGCGCCAGCAGCCAAGATGTTATAGGGGACCCCTACGAGCAGTACTTC
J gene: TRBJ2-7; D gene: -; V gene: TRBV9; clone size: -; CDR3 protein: CASSEGLNYEQYF; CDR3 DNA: TGTGCCAGCAGCGAGGGGCTGAACTACGAGCAGTACTTC
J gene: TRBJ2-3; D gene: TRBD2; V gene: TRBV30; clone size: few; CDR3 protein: CAWSLLAGGPVDTQYF; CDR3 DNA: TGTGCCTGGAGTCTACTAGCGGGAGGGCCGGTTGATACGCAGTATTTT
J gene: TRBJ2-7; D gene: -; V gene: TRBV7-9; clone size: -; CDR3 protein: CASSTHLTETYEQYF; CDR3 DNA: TGTGCCAGCAGCACCCACCTCACAGAAACCTACGAGCAGTACTTC
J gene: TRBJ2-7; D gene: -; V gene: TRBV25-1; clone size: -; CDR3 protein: CASSENTGVQGSYEQYF; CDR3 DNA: TGTGCCAGCAGTGAAAACACTGGGGTACAGGGATCCTACGAGCAGTACTTC
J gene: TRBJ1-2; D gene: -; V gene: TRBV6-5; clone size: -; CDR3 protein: CASSYGIDGTYGYTF; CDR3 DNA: TGTGCCAGCAGTTACGGGATTGACGGAACTTATGGCTACACCTTC
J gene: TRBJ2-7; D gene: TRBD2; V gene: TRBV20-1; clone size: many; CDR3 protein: CSAREKTSGIHFYEQYF; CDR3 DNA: TGCAGTGCTAGAGAGAAGACTAGCGGTATCCATTTCTACGAGCAGTACTTC
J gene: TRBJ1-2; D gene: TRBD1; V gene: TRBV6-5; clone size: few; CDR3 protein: CASSFGQGGGYTF; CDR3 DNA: TGTGCCAGCAGTTTCGGACAGGGAGGCGGCTACACCTTC
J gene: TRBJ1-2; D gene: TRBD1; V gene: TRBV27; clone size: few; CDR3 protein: CASRGQGLVGYTF; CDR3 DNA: TGTGCCAGCAGGGGACAGGGGTTAGTGGGCTACACCTTC
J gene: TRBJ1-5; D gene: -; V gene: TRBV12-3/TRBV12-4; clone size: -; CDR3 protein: CASSLVVRGTKGDQPQHF; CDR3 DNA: TGTGCCAGCAGTTTAGTTGTTCGCGGCACGAAAGGTGATCAGCCCCAGCATTTT
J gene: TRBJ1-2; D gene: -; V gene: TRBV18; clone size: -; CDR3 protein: CASSQDGTAYGYTF; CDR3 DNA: TGTGCCAGCTCACAGGATGGGACGGCCTATGGCTACACCTTC
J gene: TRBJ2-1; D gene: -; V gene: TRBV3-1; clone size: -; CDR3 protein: CASSQEVPSGINEQFF; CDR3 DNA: TGTGCCAGCAGCCAAGAGGTCCCGAGCGGCATCAATGAGCAGTTCTTC
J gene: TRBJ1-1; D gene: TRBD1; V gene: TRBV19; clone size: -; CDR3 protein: CASSIQGAQDTEAFF; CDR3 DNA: TGTGCCAGTAGTATACAGGGGGCGCAGGACACTGAAGCTTTCTTT
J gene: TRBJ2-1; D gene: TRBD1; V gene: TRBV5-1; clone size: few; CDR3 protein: CASSLEGTGRRDSYNEQFF; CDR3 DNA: TGCGCCAGCAGCTTGGAAGGGACAGGTCGTCGGGACTCCTACAATGAGCAGTTCTTC
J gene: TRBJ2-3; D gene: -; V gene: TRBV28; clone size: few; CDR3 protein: CASSYRGTDTQYF; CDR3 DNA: TGTGCCAGCAGTTATCGGGGCACAGATACGCAGTATTTT
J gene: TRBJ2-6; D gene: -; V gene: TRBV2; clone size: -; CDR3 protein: CASGPGAPSGANVLTF; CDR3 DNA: TGTGCCAGCGGCCCAGGGGCTCCATCTGGGGCCAACGTCCTGACTTTC
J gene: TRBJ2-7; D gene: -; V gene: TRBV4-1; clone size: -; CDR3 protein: CASSQETGTPSYEQYF; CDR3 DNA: TGCGCCAGCAGCCAAGAAACCGGGACACCATCCTACGAGCAGTACTTC
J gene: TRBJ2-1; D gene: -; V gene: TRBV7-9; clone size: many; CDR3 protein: CASSPVPEGADYNEQFF; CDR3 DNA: TGTGCCAGCAGCCCCGTTCCGGAGGGGGCGGACTACAATGAGCAGTTCTTC
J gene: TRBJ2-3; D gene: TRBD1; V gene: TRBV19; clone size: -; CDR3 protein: CASSTGTGFTNTQYF; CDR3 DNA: TGTGCCAGTAGCACGGGGACAGGGTTTACGAATACGCAGTATTTT
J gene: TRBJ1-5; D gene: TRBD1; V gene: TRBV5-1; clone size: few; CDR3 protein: CASSLHGTGGQPQHF; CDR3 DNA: TGCGCCAGCAGCCTACACGGGACAGGGGGCCAGCCCCAGCATTTT
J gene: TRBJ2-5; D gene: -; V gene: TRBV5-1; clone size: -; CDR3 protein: CASSLVLVRDQETQYF; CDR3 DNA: TGCGCCAGCAGCTTGGTATTGGTGCGGGACCAAGAGACCCAGTACTTC
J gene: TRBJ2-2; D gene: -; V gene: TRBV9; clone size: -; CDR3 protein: CASSVPGPINPGELFF; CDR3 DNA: TGTGCCAGCAGCGTCCCAGGACCAATAAACCCGGGGGAGCTGTTTTTT
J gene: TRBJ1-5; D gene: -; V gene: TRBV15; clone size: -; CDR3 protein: CATSARANQPQHF; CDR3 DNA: TGTGCCACCAGCGCGAGAGCCAATCAGCCCCAGCATTTT